These 32 T cell receptor beta chains were sequenced from one sample in a study of CD8+ T cells in alopecia areata (dated by TCRdb to the late 2010s). Library preparation employed the immunoSEQ multiplex PCR assay. For TCR sequencing, RNA was extracted from every sample and reverse transcribed into cDNA to serve as template. TCRdb holds this immuneACCESS table with in-frame rearrangements only. Some clones are missing; in checked studies, unresolved V genes explain under half, and the rest has no known cause. Here the sample has more than 110,000 clones; 45% to 60% occur a single time. In total, the top ten clones hold 15% of the sample. What this sample's time point label stands for: around 4 weeks on oral tofacitinib. The sample's treatment or condition label is to be understood as: oral pan-JAK inhibitor, 5-10 mg twice daily. The sequencing used CD8+ T cells sorted from blood, collected at week 4, from a patient treated with tofacitinib. Receptor source: a human donor with alopecia areata.

The gene calls are TRBV11-2 and TRBJ2-7, with D possibly matching TRBD1 (5 bases). Trimming cost V 2 bases and J 2 bases, with 13 bases left between them. Germline CDR1 SGHAT, CDR2 FQNNGV. This CDR3 is 15 amino acids long. The CDR3 here is CASSLSPETAYEQYF. The CDR3 DNA follows: TGTGCCAGCAGCTTATCCCCCGAGACAGCCTACGAGCAGTACTTC.

The V and J genes are TRBV7-6 and TRBJ1-1; TRBD1 might be the D (6 bases). This CDR3 region has 16 residues. V dropped 5 bases and J dropped 1 base, with 17 bases sitting between them. The germline V gene encodes CDR1 SGHVS and CDR2 FNYEAQ. The CDR3 DNA reads TGTGCCAGCAGCCCTTCCCGGGGGGCAAGGAACACTGAAGCTTTCTTT. Its translation: CASSPSRGARNTEAFF.

This rearrangement joins TRBV7-8 to TRBJ2-1; D is ambiguous. Per the germline V gene, CDR1 is SGHVS and CDR2 is FQNEAQ. The ends were cut back, 5 bases at V and 14 bases at J, with 19 bases in the middle. The CDR3 totals 13 residues. The CDR3 is CASSLRHDAWKFF. CDR3 nucleotides: TGTGCCAGCAGCCTAAGACATGACGCCTGGAAGTTCTTC.

This sequence joins TRBV7-9 and TRBJ2-3; D unresolved. CDR1 is SEHNR and CDR2 is FQNEAQ in the germline V gene (reference sequence). Trimming pared 1 base from V and 4 bases from J, leaving 6 bases between. There are 13 residues in the CDR3. This CDR3 reads CASSLEGSDTQYF. In nucleotides, the CDR3 is TGTGCCAGCAGCTTAGAAGGCTCAGATACGCAGTATTTT.

This chain links TRBV15 with TRBJ2-7; D possibly uses TRBD1 or TRBD2 (6 bases each). Germline loops: CDR1 LNHNV, CDR2 YYDKDF (reference sequence). The CDR3 is made up of 14 amino acids. The V and J ends lost 1 base and 6 bases respectively, with 13 bases between them. The chain's CDR3 is CATSRAGAAREQYF. For the CDR3, the DNA is TGTGCCACCAGCAGAGCGGGGGCGGCACGCGAGCAGTACTTC.

This chain's CDR3 is CASSSFGTASNSPLHF. The CDR3 DNA reads TGTGCCAGCAGCAGCTTCGGGACAGCATCTAATTCACCCCTCCACTTT. The genes are TRBV5-6 and TRBJ1-6; TRBD1 aligns across 7 bases. The CDR3 sequence is 16 residues long. Germline V CDR1 and CDR2: SGHDT, YYEEEE. V gave up 4 bases and J gave up 6 bases; unmatched junction bases: 10.

The rearrangement links TRBV15 to TRBJ2-2, with D perhaps TRBD1 (5 bases). The CDR3 length is 17 residues. Trimming left V 0 bases short and J 4 bases short, with 15 bases between. Germline V gene lookup returns CDR1 LNHNV and CDR2 YYDKDF (reference sequence). The CDR3 DNA is TGTGCCACCAGCAGAGATAATGAGGCCCAGGGCACCGGGGAGCTGTTTTTT. Translated: CATSRDNEAQGTGELFF.

V gene TRBV11-2 combines with J gene TRBJ1-1; D might be TRBD1 (6 bases). V lost 7 bases, J lost 5 bases, and 20 bases lay in between. This CDR3 is built from 15 residues. Germline CDR1 and CDR2: SGHAT and FQNNGV. This chain's CDR3 is CASIGMGGAWTEAFF. CDR3 DNA: TGTGCCAGCATAGGGATGGGGGGCGCATGGACTGAAGCTTTCTTT.

The table lists this clone with a few counts. V usage is TRBV5-4 and J usage is TRBJ2-7, with D perhaps matching TRBD2 (5 bases). Trimming took off 4 bases at V and 0 bases at J, with 11 bases between the two ends. This CDR3 has 14 amino acids. CDR1 SGHNT and CDR2 YYREEE come from the germline V gene (reference sequence). The CDR3 spells CASSTEAVSYEQYF. In DNA form, the CDR3 reads TGTGCCAGCAGCACGGAGGCAGTCTCCTACGAGCAGTACTTC. Complete variable domain (other parts from reference TRBV5-4 and TRBJ2-7): ETGVTQSPTHLIKTRGQQVTLRCSSQSGHNTVSWYQQALGQGPQFIFQYYREEENGRGNFPPRFSGLQFPNYSSELNVNALELDDSALYLCASSTEAVSYEQYFGPGTRLTVT.

This sequence joins TRBV11-2 and TRBJ2-7; D is possibly TRBD1 (6 bases). This CDR3 has 12 amino acids. V was cut by 5 bases and J by 3 bases, with 8 bases left in between. Germline-derived CDR1 and CDR2 are SGHAT and FQNNGV. CDR3 region: CASSQGGYEQYF. CDR3 bases: TGTGCCAGCAGCCAAGGGGGCTACGAGCAGTACTTC.

The chain recombines TRBV7-9 with TRBJ2-5, with D possibly matching TRBD2 (6 bases). Deletions cut 4 bases from V and 4 bases from J, with 10 bases between. CDR1 is SEHNR and CDR2 is FQNEAQ in the germline V gene (reference sequence). CDR3 length: 13 residues. This CDR3 reads CASSWRLGETQYF. For the CDR3, the DNA is TGTGCCAGCAGCTGGAGACTAGGAGAGACCCAGTACTTC.

DNA for the CDR3: TGTGCCAGCAGTTTAGTCGGGACAGGGGAGATTGAAGCTTTCTTT. Protein: CASSLVGTGEIEAFF. The chain carries TRBV27 and TRBJ1-1; 10 nucleotides match TRBD1. This CDR3 is 15 amino acids long. After removal of 2 bases from V and 7 bases from J, the junction contained 7 bases not matched to a gene. The germline CDR1 and CDR2 sequences are MNHEY and SMNVEV (reference sequence).

This clone appeared a single time. Sequence at one end of the junction differs from germline and may be a read error. V usage is TRBV30 and J usage is TRBJ1-1; D ambiguous. Germline CDR1 and CDR2: GTSNPN and SVGIG (reference sequence). The CDR3 contains 11 residues. CDR3 sequence: CARRRDTEAFF. As DNA, the CDR3 is TGTGCCAGGAGGAGGGACACTGAAGCTTTCTTT.

The rearrangement links TRBV5-6 to TRBJ1-1; TRBD1 might be the D (6 bases). The CDR3 covers 14 residues. V was clipped by 0 bases and J by 4 bases, with 10 bases between them. The germline V gene encodes CDR1 SGHDT and CDR2 YYEEEE. CDR3: CASSLEGGLTEAFF. For the CDR3, the DNA is TGTGCCAGCAGCTTGGAGGGGGGCCTCACTGAAGCTTTCTTT.

The chain carries TRBV6-6 and TRBJ2-5, with D possibly matching TRBD1 (5 bases). CDR3 length equals 13 residues. The germline V gene encodes CDR1 MNHNY and CDR2 SVGAGI (reference sequence). V was shortened by 7 bases and J by 2 bases, with 11 bases between the two germline ends. CDR3 in amino acids: CASNRSPQETQYF. The DNA of the CDR3 is TGTGCCAGCAACAGGAGTCCGCAAGAGACCCAGTACTTC.

The V and J genes are TRBV4-1 and TRBJ2-7; 8 nucleotides line up with TRBD1. Germline V CDR1 and CDR2: MGHRA, YSYEKL. This CDR3 is 15 amino acids long. The V and J ends lost 1 base and 11 bases, in that order; junction bases with no gene match: 13. CDR3 in DNA: TGCGCCAGCAGCCAAGTTGGGATCGGACAGGGCGGGAAGTACTTC. Translated, it gives CASSQVGIGQGGKYF.

The CDR3 nucleotides are TGTGCCTGGAGTCAACAGGGTGGCACTGAAGCTTTCTTT. Its translation: CAWSQQGGTEAFF. J is TRBJ1-1 and V is TRBV30, with D maybe TRBD1 (6 bases). Germline V CDR1 and CDR2: GTSNPN, SVGIG (reference sequence). Trimming removed 2 bases from V and 4 bases from J, with 11 bases in between. This CDR3 has 13 amino acids.

This clone came up a few times. This chain uses TRBV7-9 with TRBJ1-5, with D hard to call. Germline V gives CDR1 SEHNR, CDR2 FQNEAQ (reference sequence). With 1 base removed from V and 7 bases from J, the gap between germline ends came to 5 bases. The CDR3 contains 12 residues. In nucleotides, the CDR3 is TGTGCCAGCAGCTTAGAGTCCCAGCCCCAGCATTTT. Its translation is CASSLESQPQHF.

This chain connects TRBV2 to TRBJ2-7; the D gene is possibly TRBD2 (5 bases). CDR1 SNHLY and CDR2 FYNNEI come from the germline V gene. Trimming removed 8 bases at V and 2 bases at J, with 13 bases between. This CDR3 is 13 amino acids long. In nucleotides, the CDR3 is TGTGCCAGCGGGTCGGGGAAAACCTACGAGCAGTACTTC. It is translated as CASGSGKTYEQYF.

The chain is built from TRBV27 and TRBJ1-5; possibly TRBD1 for D (5 bases). The CDR3 consists of 15 residues. Germline loops: CDR1 MNHEY, CDR2 SMNVEV (reference sequence). The V and J ends lost 5 bases and 0 bases respectively, with 11 bases between them. The CDR3 sequence is CASSPDSNSNQPQHF. CDR3 nucleotides: TGTGCCAGCAGTCCCGACAGTAATAGCAATCAGCCCCAGCATTTT.

This chain links TRBV7-8 with TRBJ2-5; 7 bases align to TRBD2. The CDR3 spans 13 residues. Germline V CDR1 and CDR2: SGHVS, FQNEAQ. J gave up 4 bases and V 5 bases, and 4 bases lay outside the gene matches. The CDR3, as DNA: TGTGCCAGCAGCCTCCAGCGGGGAGAGACCCAGTACTTC. Encoded protein: CASSLQRGETQYF. The full variable domain, with the rest looked up from reference TRBV7-8 and TRBJ2-5, is GAGVSQSPRYKVAKRGQDVALRCDPISGHVSLFWYQQALGQGPEFLTYFQNEAQLDKSGLPSDRFFAERPEGSVSTLKIQRTQQEDSAVYLCASSLQRGETQYFGPGTRLLVL.

The rearrangement links TRBV15 to TRBJ2-5; TRBD2 matches at 7 bases. The CDR3 has 12 residues. Losses at the gene ends were 5 bases for V and 5 bases for J; bases not matched to a gene: 2. Per the germline V gene, CDR1 is LNHNV and CDR2 is YYDKDF (reference sequence). The DNA for the CDR3 is TGTGCCACCAGCGGGGGGGAGGAGACCCAGTACTTC. It translates to CATSGGEETQYF.

J is TRBJ2-1 and V is TRBV4-3; 7 bases align to TRBD1. The germline V gene encodes CDR1 LGHNA and CDR2 YSLEER. The CDR3 is 18 residues long. V trimming: 0 bases; J trimming: 3 bases; junction bases outside the gene matches: 11. The CDR3, as DNA: TGCGCCAGCAGCCAAGATTGGGGGACAGTTGCTGGCTACAATGAGCAGTTCTTC. As protein: CASSQDWGTVAGYNEQFF.

This clone was counted a few times. V and J are TRBV9 and TRBJ2-1, with 8 positions matching TRBD2. The ends lost 3 bases at V and 4 bases at J; junction bases unmatched: 12. Per germline, CDR1 SGDLS and CDR2 YYNGEE. CDR3 length: 17 amino acids. DNA of the CDR3: TGTGCCAGCAGCGAGGCCCATGGTAGCGGGGAGTACAATGAGCAGTTCTTC. This codes for CASSEAHGSGEYNEQFF. The variable domain in full, completed from reference TRBV9 and TRBJ2-1, reads DSGVTQTPKHLITATGQRVTLRCSPRSGDLSVYWYQQSLDQGLQFLIQYYNGEERAKGNILERFSAQQFPDLHSELNLSSLELGDSALYFCASSEAHGSGEYNEQFFGPGTRLTVL.

The J gene is TRBJ2-1, the V gene TRBV7-2; D unresolved. V shed 5 bases and J shed 6 bases, with 14 bases lying between them. The germline V gene has CDR1 SGHTA and CDR2 FQGNSA. This CDR3 has 14 amino acids. CDR3 in amino acids: CASSPVALTNEQFF. In nucleotides, the CDR3 is TGTGCCAGCAGCCCCGTTGCCCTGACCAATGAGCAGTTCTTC.

The V and J genes are TRBV27 and TRBJ2-3; 7 nucleotides match TRBD2. Trimming cost V 1 base and J 2 bases; bases outside gene matches: 6. Germline V CDR1 and CDR2: MNHEY, SMNVEV (reference sequence). The length of the CDR3 is 16 residues. This CDR3 reads CASSLLRGSITDTQYF. The CDR3 coding sequence is TGTGCCAGCAGTTTATTGCGCGGGAGTATCACAGATACGCAGTATTTT.

This clone was detected a few times. The chain employs TRBV11-2 and TRBJ2-1, with 7 nucleotides matching TRBD2. The CDR3 has 14 residues. Germline CDR1 reads SGHAT; CDR2 reads FQNNGV. Germline trimming cut 5 bases from V and 4 bases from J; bases unmatched to any gene: 5. The CDR3 sequence: CASSGGGSYNEQFF. DNA for the CDR3: TGTGCCAGCAGCGGGGGGGGTTCGTACAATGAGCAGTTCTTC. The variable domain in full, with the rest retrieved from reference TRBV11-2 and TRBJ2-1, is EAGVAQSPRYKIIEKRQSVAFWCNPISGHATLYWYQQILGQGPKLLIQFQNNGVVDDSQLPKDRFSAERLKGVDSTLKIQPAKLEDSAVYLCASSGGGSYNEQFFGPGTRLTVL.

This chain connects TRBV5-6 to TRBJ2-5; D unclear. This CDR3 is 13 amino acids long. Trimming stripped 0 bases from V and 3 bases from J, with 6 bases between. CDR1 and CDR2 from the germline V gene are SGHDT and YYEEEE. The chain's CDR3 is CASSLVTEETQYF. The CDR3 DNA reads as TGTGCCAGCAGCTTGGTGACGGAAGAGACCCAGTACTTC.

This chain links TRBV7-9 with TRBJ2-2; D gene uncertain. The CDR3 length is 12 residues. Trimming took 5 bases from V and 6 from J, leaving 7 bases between them. CDR1 and CDR2 from the germline V gene are SEHNR and FQNEAQ (reference sequence). The DNA of the CDR3 is TGTGCCAGCAGCAACTTCCCCGGGGAGCTGTTTTTT. Translating gives CASSNFPGELFF.

The J gene is TRBJ2-5, the V gene TRBV13; no clear D gene. The better agreement between TRBJ2-7 and the DNA end casts doubt on the J call. The CDR3 loop spans 11 amino acids. Germline values: CDR1 PRHDT, CDR2 FYEKMQ (reference sequence). The CDR3 loop reads CASSYSYEQYF. Here the CDR3 DNA reads TGTGCCAGCAGTTACAGCTACGAGCAGTACTTC.

The genes are TRBV19 and TRBJ2-1, with 10 bases lining up with TRBD1. V gave up 6 bases and J gave up 4 bases; unmatched junction bases: 6. Germline CDR1 reads LNHDA; CDR2 reads SQIVND (reference sequence). The CDR3 runs to 15 residues. The CDR3 loop reads CASSPRGQGYNEQFF. CDR3 DNA sequence: TGTGCCAGTAGCCCCCGGGGACAGGGGTACAATGAGCAGTTCTTC.

The rearrangement uses TRBV4-2 and TRBJ1-6; the D gene is possibly TRBD1 (5 bases). Germline V gene sequence: CDR1 LGHNA, CDR2 YNFKEQ. The CDR3 runs 16 residues. V was cut by 4 bases and J by 10 bases, with 20 bases left in between. The chain's CDR3 is CASSRGTGKEGSPLHF. CDR3 DNA sequence: TGTGCCAGCAGCCGGGGCACGGGGAAAGAGGGATCACCCCTCCACTTT.